This record covers a single T cell receptor beta chain. It lacks a known antigen. No much larger clone is present one base from it, and per-base qualities are unavailable. The germline V gene encodes CDR1 DFQATT and CDR2 SNEGSKA (reference sequence). The CDR3 runs 13 residues from the cysteine to the phenylalanine. Only the CDR3 DNA stays, 39 bases, in frame from base 1. The data derive from a study of T-cell reconstitution after alpha-beta-depleted transplantation in children (dated by TCRdb to 2015 to 2016). With respect to the entire study: The study quantitatively tracked T-cell immune reconstitution after TCRalphabeta/CD19-depleted allogeneic hematopoietic cell transplantation in children using TCR repertoire profiling.

Receptor libraries were prepared by PCR. Sequencer: Illumina HiSeq 2500. Molecular barcoding was employed in the preparation of TCR libraries, with unique molecular identifiers being used to normalize TCRbeta repertoire quantification. TCRdb took the public reads, trimmed them with fastp at Q25, ran MiXCR for clone calling and kept in-frame beta chains. Rows with a matching CDR3 protein are joined into one entry that keeps the most common DNA and genes. A total of about 200,000 distinct CDR3 sequences appear in this sample, roughly 15% of them only once. The ten most abundant clones make up roughly 13% of the sample.

The rearranged segments are TRBV20-1 and TRBJ2-2; confidence is insufficient to name the D gene. This sequence originates from a human donor who donated a stem cell graft to a child with acute lymphoblastic leukemia. The sequencing here drew on PBMCs from the stem cell graft donor, taken from the stem cell graft. The CDR3: CRCAELGTGELFF. DNA sequence: TGCAGGTGCGCGGAATTGGGCACCGGGGAGCTGTTTTTT.